Below, 23 T cell receptor beta chains from the same sample are listed, as sequenced in a study of T cells in Graves' hyperthyroidism and ophthalmopathy. The investigators amplified TCR beta CDR3 regions from RNA transcripts. The TCR CDR3 was amplified in a first-round RT-PCR using the HTBI primer set. TCRdb re-called the multiplex PCR reads with MiXCR, one entry per CDR3 protein. Of 350,000 or so distinct CDR3 sequences in the sample, around 18% were seen once. The specimen was blood. Every receptor here comes from a woman aged 40 to 50 with Graves' ophthalmopathy.

In its sample, this clonotype was seen a few times. The chain carries TRBV30 and TRBJ1-3; D ambiguous. The germline CDR1 and CDR2 sequences are GTSNPN and SVGIG (reference sequence). The CDR3 consists of 14 residues. Trimming left V 0 bases short and J 2 bases short, with 8 bases between. The CDR3 reads CAWSVVGAGNTIYF. CDR3 in DNA: TGTGCCTGGAGTGTGGTTGGGGCTGGAAACACCATATATTTT. Variable domain in full (rest from reference TRBV30 and TRBJ1-3): SQTIHQWPATLVQPVGSPLSLECTVEGTSNPNLYWYRQAAGRGLQLLFYSVGIGQISSEVPQNLSASRPQDRQFILSSKKLLLSDSGFYLCAWSVVGAGNTIYFGEGSWLTVV.

This clonotype was recorded many times. This sequence joins TRBV30 and TRBJ1-1; D unclear. V was pared by 4 bases and J by 4 bases, with 13 bases between. This CDR3 region has 13 residues. Germline CDR1 reads GTSNPN; CDR2 reads SVGIG (reference sequence). The CDR3 spells CAWNPGPGTEAFF. For the CDR3, the DNA is TGTGCCTGGAATCCGGGTCCAGGCACTGAAGCTTTCTTT.

In this sample, this clonotype turned up many times. The chain links TRBV19 to TRBJ1-1; D uncertain. The CDR3 consists of 13 residues. Trimming pared 4 bases from V and 0 bases from J, leaving 6 bases between. The germline V gene has CDR1 LNHDA and CDR2 SQIVND (reference sequence). In DNA form, the CDR3 reads TGTGCCAGTAGTACGACGGTGAACACTGAAGCTTTCTTT. Protein: CASSTTVNTEAFF.

This clonotype was observed at least ten times. The chain carries TRBV29-1 and TRBJ1-1; D not resolved. Between the trimmed V and J ends, which lost 5 bases and 3 bases, there was a span of 7 bases. Germline V gene lookup returns CDR1 SQVTM and CDR2 ANQGSEA. The CDR3 is 11 residues long. The CDR3 nucleotides read TGCAGCGTTATTGACTACACTGAAGCTTTCTTT. It specifies CSVIDYTEAFF. Using reference TRBV29-1 and TRBJ1-1 for the parts outside the CDR3, the full variable domain is SAVISQKPSRDICQRGTSLTIQCQVDSQVTMMFWYRQQPGQSLTLIATANQGSEATYESGFVIDKFPISRPNLTFSTLTVSNMSPEDSSIYLCSVIDYTEAFFGQGTRLTVV.

This clonotype has a handful of counts. V is TRBV12-5 and J is TRBJ1-1; TRBD1 matches 11 bases. Losses at the gene ends were 3 bases for V and 8 bases for J; bases not matched to a gene: 11. Germline CDR1 LGHNT, CDR2 FRNRAP. This CDR3 has 16 amino acids. The CDR3 sequence is CASGFTLPGQGGEAFF. CDR3 bases: TGTGCTAGTGGTTTCACCTTGCCGGGACAGGGGGGCGAAGCTTTCTTT.

This clonotype was detected many times. The CDR3 region has the DNA TGTGCCACCAAGGACCGGAGTGGATACGAGCAGTACTTC. Protein sequence: CATKDRSGYEQYF. The chain combines TRBV27 with TRBJ2-7; no reliable D call. CDR1 and CDR2 (germline): MNHEY, SMNVEV (reference sequence). Trimming took 10 bases from V and 4 from J, leaving 17 bases between them. CDR3 size: 13 residues.

In this sample, this clonotype turned up many times. The V gene is TRBV27, the J gene TRBJ2-7; D perhaps matches TRBD1 (6 bases). Germline V CDR1 and CDR2: MNHEY, SMNVEV (reference sequence). The CDR3 totals 16 residues. V gave up 6 bases and J gave up 0 bases, with 18 bases separating them. CDR3 amino acids: CASSFNQGISSYEQYF. In nucleotides, the CDR3 is TGTGCCAGCAGCTTCAACCAGGGGATTAGCTCCTACGAGCAGTACTTC.

This clonotype showed up many times. The V call is TRBV30, the J call TRBJ1-2; D is possibly TRBD1 (6 bases). This CDR3 spans 12 amino acids. Germline CDR1 GTSNPN, CDR2 SVGIG (reference sequence). Trimming cost V 3 bases and J 8 bases, with 13 bases left between them. The DNA of the CDR3 is TGTGCCTGGAGGGCCGGGACATTGGGCTACACCTTC. Encoded protein: CAWRAGTLGYTF.

The CDR3 coding sequence is TGTGCCAGCAGCTTAAGTGGACCCCTTAGCAATCAGCCCCAGCATTTT. It translates to CASSLSGPLSNQPQHF. This chain connects TRBV7-8 to TRBJ1-5; D is uncertain. The CDR3 runs to 16 residues. V was shortened by 2 bases and J by 0 bases, with 11 bases between the two germline ends. CDR1 SGHVS and CDR2 FQNEAQ come from the germline V gene. The complete variable domain, with remaining parts taken from reference TRBV7-8 and TRBJ1-5, reads GAGVSQSPRYKVAKRGQDVALRCDPISGHVSLFWYQQALGQGPEFLTYFQNEAQLDKSGLPSDRFFAERPEGSVSTLKIQRTQQEDSAVYLCASSLSGPLSNQPQHFGDGTRLSIL.

The chain combines TRBV19 with TRBJ1-5; D possibly corresponds to TRBD1 (6 bases). Germline lookup yields CDR1 LNHDA and CDR2 SQIVND (reference sequence). The CDR3 consists of 16 residues. The V and J ends lost 5 bases and 2 bases respectively, with 16 bases between them. The chain's CDR3 is CASSSGGQCGNQPQHF. For the CDR3, the DNA is TGTGCCAGTAGTTCAGGCGGACAGTGCGGCAATCAGCCCCAGCATTTT. Drawing the rest from reference TRBV19 and TRBJ1-5, the complete variable domain is DGGITQSPKYLFRKEGQNVTLSCEQNLNHDAMYWYRQDPGQGLRLIYYSQIVNDFQKGDIAEGYSVSREKKESFPLTVTSAQKNPTAFYLCASSSGGQCGNQPQHFGDGTRLSIL.

The chain couples TRBV20-1 to TRBJ2-5; D is perhaps TRBD1 (6 bases). The CDR3 contains 15 residues. The germline V gene encodes CDR1 DFQATT and CDR2 SNEGSKA (reference sequence). Trimming took off 3 bases at V and 5 bases at J, with 19 bases between the two ends. The CDR3 sequence is CSARFAGVIGETQYF. CDR3 nucleotide sequence: TGCAGTGCTAGGTTCGCAGGGGTAATCGGCGAGACCCAGTACTTC.

This clonotype was detected ten times or more. The chain is built from TRBV2 and TRBJ2-5; tentative D call: TRBD1 (5 bases). CDR1 is SNHLY and CDR2 is FYNNEI in the germline V gene. The CDR3 runs to 15 residues. V lost 0 bases and J 4 bases, leaving 12 bases between the germline ends. The CDR3 here is CASSEADNFGETQYF. CDR3 coding DNA: TGTGCCAGCAGTGAAGCGGACAATTTCGGAGAGACCCAGTACTTC.

This clonotype has at least ten counts. This chain links TRBV20-1 with TRBJ2-5; D is possibly TRBD1 or TRBD2 (5 bases each). Germline V gene data show CDR1 as DFQATT and CDR2 as SNEGSKA (reference sequence). Trimming stripped 6 bases from V and 4 bases from J, with 12 bases between. The CDR3 is made up of 12 amino acids. In DNA, the CDR3 is TGCAGTGCCCTGGGGACCTCAGAGACCCAGTACTTC. The encoded protein is CSALGTSETQYF.

This chain uses TRBV6-5 with TRBJ1-2; no definite D call. The V gene's germline CDR1 is MNHEY and CDR2 SVGAGI. The CDR3 length is 13 residues. V lost 2 bases and J 8 bases, leaving 12 bases between the germline ends. CDR3 sequence (DNA): TGTGCCAGCAGTTACAGGGAAAGAAACGGCTACACCTTC. Translating gives CASSYRERNGYTF.

This chain joins TRBV5-6 and TRBJ2-5, with D hard to call. This CDR3 comprises 12 residues. The V end was cut by 2 bases, the J end by 6 bases, with 8 bases between. Germline CDR1 reads SGHDT; CDR2 reads YYEEEE. This CDR3 reads CASSFSDQTQYF. The CDR3 region has the DNA TGTGCCAGCAGCTTCTCTGACCAGACCCAGTACTTC.

This clonotype appeared many times. DNA for the CDR3: TGTGCCAGCAGCCAAGATCCTAGTCCCCCTGGAAACACCATATATTTT. Residues: CASSQDPSPPGNTIYF. This chain uses TRBV3-1 with TRBJ1-3; D remains unclear. V was shortened by 0 bases and J by 2 bases, with 11 bases between the two germline ends. The CDR3 is made up of 16 amino acids. Germline V gene lookup returns CDR1 LGHDT and CDR2 YNNKEL (reference sequence).

The genes are TRBV10-1 and TRBJ2-7; either TRBD1 or TRBD2 may fit D (5 bases each). Germline CDR1 WNHNN, CDR2 SYGVQD (reference sequence). The CDR3 covers 13 residues. Trimming stripped 8 bases from V and 6 bases from J, with 17 bases between. The CDR3 sequence is CASSGQTGGEQYF. The CDR3 nucleotides read TGCGCCAGCTCGGGCCAAACTGGGGGCGAGCAGTACTTC.

This clonotype was observed at least ten times. The chain employs TRBV27 and TRBJ1-2; a possible D gene is TRBD1 (5 bases). The CDR3 extends over 15 amino acids. Germline V CDR1 and CDR2: MNHEY, SMNVEV (reference sequence). The germline V and J ends were trimmed by 8 bases and 3 bases, with 19 bases remaining between them. The CDR3: CASASGETSHYGYTF. For the CDR3, the DNA is TGTGCCAGCGCTTCGGGGGAGACATCACACTATGGCTACACCTTC.

At least ten counts were recorded for this clonotype. The rearrangement links TRBV28 to TRBJ1-5; 7 nucleotides agree with TRBD1. The CDR3 is 16 residues long. Per the germline V gene, CDR1 is MDHEN and CDR2 is SYDVKM. The ends lost 4 bases at V and 2 bases at J; junction bases unmatched: 8. The CDR3 sequence is CASSSWTGRGNQPQHF. CDR3 coding DNA: TGTGCCAGCAGTTCCTGGACAGGTAGGGGCAATCAGCCCCAGCATTTT.

This rearrangement joins TRBV6-5 to TRBJ2-7; TRBD2 aligns across 8 bases. The V segment lost 4 bases and the J segment 2 bases; nucleotides outside the gene matches: 7. The germline V gene has CDR1 MNHEY and CDR2 SVGAGI. The CDR3 runs to 15 residues. In DNA, the CDR3 is TGTGCCAGCAGTTGGGCGGTAGCGGGAACCTACGAGCAGTACTTC. Amino acid sequence: CASSWAVAGTYEQYF.

The table lists this clonotype with many counts. The chain is built from TRBV9 and TRBJ1-4; D is unclear. Germline CDR1 SGDLS, CDR2 YYNGEE. The V end was cut by 4 bases, the J end by 6 bases, with 7 bases between. CDR3 size: 12 residues. The CDR3 spells CASSPPDEKLFF. The CDR3 DNA reads TGTGCCAGCAGCCCCCCCGATGAAAAACTGTTTTTT.

This clonotype was seen at least ten times. The chain recombines TRBV2 with TRBJ2-2; the D is unclear. The germline V gene encodes CDR1 SNHLY and CDR2 FYNNEI. Trimming shortened V by 3 bases and J by 7 bases, and 12 bases separated the two germline ends. This CDR3 comprises 14 residues. The CDR3 here is CASSDGVVVGELFF. The CDR3 DNA reads TGTGCCAGCAGTGATGGCGTGGTGGTCGGGGAGCTGTTTTTT.

V usage is TRBV11-2 and J usage is TRBJ2-5; D not resolved. The length of the CDR3 is 15 residues. Germline V gene sequence: CDR1 SGHAT, CDR2 FQNNGV. Trimming took 6 bases from V and 2 from J, leaving 16 bases between them. CDR3 sequence reads: CASSLKGLVQETQYF. CDR3 DNA sequence: TGTGCCAGCAGTTTAAAGGGTCTGGTACAAGAGACCCAGTACTTC.